The 21 T cell receptor beta chains below all came from one sample that was sequenced in a study of control samples from healthy donors and cancer patients. Method: immunoSEQ multiplex PCR; TCRdb's copy keeps in-frame clones and lacks some. The repertoire has 100,000 to 150,000 clones, around nine tenths of them found once; the top ten carry 12%. Material for sequencing was blood. The receptors shown here come from a man aged 25-40 years in good health.

This chain connects TRBV30 to TRBJ1-5; D is possibly TRBD1 (5 bases). V gave up 1 base and J gave up 1 base, with 8 bases separating them. This CDR3 spans 14 amino acids. Germline V gene lookup returns CDR1 GTSNPN and CDR2 SVGIG (reference sequence). The CDR3 reads CAWSAGDSNQPQHF. CDR3 sequence (DNA): TGTGCCTGGAGTGCGGGGGACAGCAATCAGCCCCAGCATTTT.

The rearrangement links TRBV10-3 to TRBJ1-1, with unresolved D. The germline V gene has CDR1 ENHRY and CDR2 SYGVKD. The CDR3 runs to 11 residues. V was cut by 4 bases and J by 4 bases, with 4 bases left in between. The DNA for the CDR3 is TGTGCCATCAGTGGAAGCACTGAAGCTTTCTTT. Translated, it gives CAISGSTEAFF.

This chain connects TRBV7-9 to TRBJ1-4; TRBD1 might be the D (6 bases). The V and J ends lost 7 bases and 8 bases respectively, with 17 bases between them. The CDR3 has 14 amino acids. CDR1 SEHNR and CDR2 FQNEAQ come from the germline V gene (reference sequence). CDR3 region: CASKRGAVPEKLFF. CDR3 nucleotides: TGTGCCAGCAAGAGGGGGGCCGTTCCCGAAAAACTGTTTTTT.

J is TRBJ1-6 and V is TRBV27; D unresolved. Germline V gives CDR1 MNHEY, CDR2 SMNVEV (reference sequence). Trimming shortened V by 3 bases and J by 5 bases, and 8 bases separated the two germline ends. There are 14 residues in the CDR3. The CDR3 DNA reads as TGTGCCAGCAGTTTGTTCGGGAATAATTCACCCCTCCACTTT. Amino acids: CASSLFGNNSPLHF.

The chain links TRBV5-8 to TRBJ2-6; 9 nucleotides line up with TRBD1. The CDR3 spans 17 residues. V trimming: 5 bases; J trimming: 0 bases; junction bases outside the gene matches: 6. CDR1 and CDR2 (germline): SGHTS, YDEGEE. In DNA, the CDR3 is TGTGCCAGCAGGATCCCGGGACAGGGCTCTGGGGCCAACGTCCTGACTTTC. Its translation is CASRIPGQGSGANVLTF. The whole variable domain, filled in from reference TRBV5-8 and TRBJ2-6, reads EAGVTQSPTHLIKTRGQQATLRCSPISGHTSVYWYQQALGLGLQFLLWYDEGEERNRGNFPPRFSGRQFPNYSSELNVNALELEDSALYLCASRIPGQGSGANVLTFGAGSRLTVL.

The chain combines TRBV11-2 with TRBJ2-5, with 7 positions matching TRBD2. Unmatched junction bases numbered 9, after V lost 4 bases and J lost 4 bases. Germline loops: CDR1 SGHAT, CDR2 FQNNGV. CDR3 length: 15 residues. The chain's CDR3 is CASSSLTGGLETQYF. CDR3 in DNA: TGTGCCAGCAGCTCCCTGACGGGGGGACTAGAGACCCAGTACTTC.

This chain joins TRBV3-1 (or the pseudogene TRBV3-2) and TRBJ1-2, with D tentatively TRBD1 (5 bases). The CDR3 has 14 residues. V gave up 3 bases and J gave up 1 base, with 9 bases separating them. Germline CDR1 LGHDT, CDR2 YNNKEL (reference sequence). For the CDR3, the DNA is TGTGCCAGCAGCCAGGCAGACAGTAACTATGGCTACACCTTC. This sequence encodes CASSQADSNYGYTF.

This rearrangement joins TRBV18 to TRBJ2-1, with D perhaps matching TRBD2 (5 bases). Germline CDR1 is KGHSH and CDR2 is LQKENI. The CDR3 has 13 amino acids. The V and J ends lost 3 bases and 5 bases respectively, with 8 bases between them. This CDR3 reads CASSPGGDNEQFF. DNA for the CDR3: TGTGCCAGCTCACCCGGAGGAGACAATGAGCAGTTCTTC.

CDR3 sequence: CASSLGWGQGSYEQYV. CDR3 nucleotide sequence: TGCGCCAGCAGCTTAGGCTGGGGACAGGGCTCCTACGAGCAGTACGTC. The chain links TRBV5-1 to TRBJ2-7; TRBD1 aligns across 9 bases. Per the germline V gene, CDR1 is SGHRS and CDR2 is YFSETQ. The V gene end was trimmed by 2 bases and the J gene end by 0 bases; junction bases not matched to a gene: 6. This CDR3 is 16 amino acids long.

The gene calls are TRBV6-5 and TRBJ1-1; D gene unclear. The CDR3 has 14 residues. V gave up 2 bases and J gave up 3 bases, with 10 bases separating them. The germline CDR1 and CDR2 sequences are MNHEY and SVGAGI. CDR3 coding DNA: TGTGCCAGCAGTTACGGTGACGCGGACACTGAAGCTTTCTTT. As protein: CASSYGDADTEAFF.

This chain joins TRBV18 and TRBJ1-1; D unclear. Trimming removed 4 bases at V and 4 bases at J, with 13 bases between. CDR3 length equals 14 residues. Germline V gene sequence: CDR1 KGHSH, CDR2 LQKENI. The chain's CDR3 is CASSLDWGGTEAFF. For the CDR3, the DNA is TGTGCCAGCTCACTTGACTGGGGAGGCACTGAAGCTTTCTTT.

The sample holds one count of this clone. The genes are TRBV3-1 (or the pseudogene TRBV3-2) and TRBJ1-1; D not certain. Germline CDR1 reads LGHDT; CDR2 reads YNNKEL (reference sequence). CDR3 length equals 14 residues. The V gene lost 1 base and the J gene lost 1 base, with 7 bases spanning the gap. The CDR3 loop reads CASSQAVSNTEAFF. The DNA of the CDR3 is TGTGCCAGCAGCCAAGCGGTCTCGAACACTGAAGCTTTCTTT.

The V and J genes are TRBV7-9 and TRBJ1-1; TRBD1 matches at 8 bases. J gave up 9 bases and V 4 bases, and 10 bases lay outside the gene matches. The CDR3 spans 14 residues. CDR1 is SEHNR and CDR2 is FQNEAQ in the germline V gene (reference sequence). CDR3: CASSSTDRGLKAFF. The CDR3 DNA reads TGTGCCAGCAGCTCCACTGACAGGGGACTGAAAGCTTTCTTT.

This clone was detected only once. This sample includes further DNA sequences coding for the same CDR3. The CDR3 coding sequence is TGCGCCAGCAGCTTGGGGAGTGGTGAAAAACTGTTTTTT. This gives the protein CASSLGSGEKLFF. This chain joins TRBV5-1 and TRBJ1-4; no firm D call. The CDR3 extends over 13 amino acids. The V end lost 0 bases, the J end lost 7 bases, and 7 bases lay between the germline ends. Germline loops: CDR1 SGHRS, CDR2 YFSETQ.

The chain joins TRBV14 to TRBJ1-3, with unresolved D. Germline V CDR1 and CDR2: SGHDN, FVKESK. Deletions cut 4 bases from V and 0 bases from J, with 1 base between. This CDR3 comprises 12 residues. The CDR3 loop is CASSLSGNTIYF. The CDR3 DNA reads TGTGCCAGCAGCCTCTCTGGAAACACCATATATTTT.

The J gene is TRBJ1-5, the V gene TRBV7-3; D gene ambiguous. Germline CDR1 is SGHTA and CDR2 is FQGTGA. V lost 5 bases and J lost 10, with 15 bases in between. This CDR3 region has 13 residues. CDR3 sequence reads: CASSAWAGYPQHF. The CDR3 nucleotides are TGTGCCAGCAGCGCCTGGGCGGGCTATCCCCAGCATTTT.

The chain joins TRBV6-5 to TRBJ1-2; 8 positions agree with TRBD1. This CDR3 has 13 amino acids. CDR1 and CDR2 (germline): MNHEY, SVGAGI. Trimming cost V 6 bases and J 6 bases; bases outside gene matches: 6. The CDR3 nucleotides are TGTGCCAGCAGACCAGGGGGCGACCATGGCTACACCTTC. Translated, it gives CASRPGGDHGYTF.

This clone came up a few times. This chain links TRBV18 with TRBJ1-1; D ambiguous. This CDR3 region has 13 residues. Trimming took 1 base from V and 5 from J, leaving 8 bases between them. From germline, CDR1 is KGHSH and CDR2 LQKENI. CDR3 sequence reads: CASSPQGSTEAFF. The CDR3 region has the DNA TGTGCCAGCTCACCACAGGGAAGTACTGAAGCTTTCTTT.

The V gene is TRBV30, the J gene TRBJ2-4; D unclear. CDR3 length: 13 amino acids. The V gene lost 3 bases and the J gene lost 6 bases, with 12 bases spanning the gap. The germline V gene has CDR1 GTSNPN and CDR2 SVGIG (reference sequence). The CDR3 nucleotides read TGTGCCTGGAGCCAAGAATTACGAAACATTCAGTACTTC. This codes for CAWSQELRNIQYF.

V gene TRBV3-1 (or the pseudogene TRBV3-2) combines with J gene TRBJ1-2, with D hard to call. The germline V gene encodes CDR1 LGHDT and CDR2 YNNKEL (reference sequence). The CDR3 totals 14 residues. V gave up 0 bases and J gave up 2 bases, with 7 bases separating them. The CDR3 DNA reads TGTGCCAGCAGCCAAGAGGCAGTAAACTATGGCTACACCTTC. Translating it yields CASSQEAVNYGYTF.

V usage is TRBV6-5 and J usage is TRBJ2-1; D is perhaps TRBD1 or TRBD2 (5 bases each). This CDR3 has 15 amino acids. V lost 6 bases and J 4 bases, leaving 16 bases between the germline ends. Germline-derived CDR1 and CDR2 are MNHEY and SVGAGI. The CDR3 loop is CASSSGTDWYNEQFF. CDR3 bases: TGTGCCAGCAGCTCCGGGACGGACTGGTACAATGAGCAGTTCTTC.